The 32 T cell receptor beta chains below were found in one sample sequenced in a study of OX40 agonist ivuxolimab in advanced cancers. Sequencing was performed with immunoSEQ multiplex PCR; in TCRdb, only in-frame clones are kept and a portion is missing. Of fewer than 85,000 clones listed, roughly four fifths were seen once; the top ten hold about 1.6%. The material was CD4+ or CD8+ T cells sorted from blood, obtained in a trial of the OX40 agonist ivuxolimab. The receptors stem from an adult with an advanced solid tumor such as melanoma, head and neck, liver or kidney cancer.

The chain couples TRBV5-6 to TRBJ1-4, with 10 bases identical to TRBD1. V dropped 3 bases and J dropped 7; count of bases not matched to a gene: 3. Germline V gene lookup returns CDR1 SGHDT and CDR2 YYEEEE. This CDR3 region has 14 residues. This CDR3 reads CASSSGQGFEKLFF. As DNA, the CDR3 is TGTGCCAGCAGCTCGGGACAGGGGTTTGAAAAACTGTTTTTT.

This chain connects TRBV5-4 to TRBJ1-2; D possibly corresponds to TRBD1 (5 bases). CDR3 size: 14 residues. CDR1 is SGHNT, CDR2 YYREEE, per germline (reference sequence). V gave up 4 bases and J gave up 4 bases, with 14 bases separating them. Here the CDR3 reads CASSIGTEGYGYTF. The CDR3 DNA sequence: TGTGCCAGCAGCATAGGGACCGAGGGCTATGGCTACACCTTC.

This sequence joins TRBV11-2 and TRBJ2-1, with 11 bases aligning to TRBD2. With V trimmed by 6 bases and J by 1 base, 8 bases remained unmatched. The CDR3 runs to 17 residues. Germline V CDR1 and CDR2: SGHAT, FQNNGV. The CDR3 protein is CASRGLAARSSYNEQFF. The CDR3 region has the DNA TGTGCCAGCAGGGGACTAGCGGCTAGGAGTTCCTACAATGAGCAGTTCTTC.

This clone was recorded only once. The rearrangement links TRBV11-2 to TRBJ1-1; a weak D match, TRBD1 (5 bases). The CDR3 sequence is 13 residues long. Germline-derived CDR1 and CDR2 are SGHAT and FQNNGV. Trimming pared 3 bases from V and 5 bases from J, leaving 10 bases between. The CDR3 reads CASSLGWGTEAFF. In nucleotides, the CDR3 is TGTGCCAGCAGCTTGGGGTGGGGGACTGAAGCTTTCTTT.

This rearrangement joins TRBV18 to TRBJ1-1; D remains ambiguous. The CDR3 sequence is 15 residues long. Per the germline V gene, CDR1 is KGHSH and CDR2 is LQKENI. Trimming pared 2 bases from V and 2 bases from J, leaving 12 bases between. Here the CDR3 reads CASSPINEINTEAFF. CDR3 nucleotides: TGTGCCAGCTCACCAATAAACGAGATAAACACTGAAGCTTTCTTT.

The V and J genes are TRBV19 and TRBJ1-1; 10 positions agree with TRBD1. The CDR3 sequence is 16 residues long. Losses at the gene ends were 1 base for V and 1 base for J; bases not matched to a gene: 3. Germline V gene lookup returns CDR1 LNHDA and CDR2 SQIVND (reference sequence). The CDR3 DNA reads TGTGCCAGTAGTATAGGGGGACAGGGGCGGAACACTGAAGCTTTCTTT. It translates to CASSIGGQGRNTEAFF.

The rearrangement links TRBV5-1 to TRBJ2-5; TRBD1 matches 7 bases. The germline gives CDR1 SGHRS, CDR2 YFSETQ. J gave up 5 bases and V 4 bases, and 11 bases lay outside the gene matches. The CDR3 totals 15 residues. The CDR3 spells CASSLGSGGKETQYF. CDR3 in DNA: TGCGCCAGCAGCCTGGGGTCAGGGGGAAAGGAGACCCAGTACTTC.

V gene TRBV6-5 combines with J gene TRBJ1-1; possible D gene TRBD1, 6 bases. The CDR3 spans 15 residues. V lost 7 bases and J 0 bases, leaving 15 bases between the germline ends. Germline V gene lookup returns CDR1 MNHEY and CDR2 SVGAGI. CDR3 in amino acids: CASTGARGLNTEAFF. The CDR3 bases are TGTGCCAGCACCGGGGCCAGGGGACTGAACACTGAAGCTTTCTTT.

The rearrangement uses TRBV5-1 and TRBJ1-2; 11 positions match TRBD1. This CDR3 spans 14 amino acids. Germline V gives CDR1 SGHRS, CDR2 YFSETQ. Losses at the gene ends were 3 bases for V and 8 bases for J; bases not matched to a gene: 6. The CDR3 loop is CASSWDRGKVGYTF. In DNA, the CDR3 is TGCGCCAGCAGCTGGGACAGGGGGAAGGTCGGCTACACCTTC.

The chain carries TRBV6-5 and TRBJ1-1; tentative D call: TRBD1 (6 bases). Germline V CDR1 and CDR2: MNHEY, SVGAGI. Trimming cost V 0 bases and J 0 bases, with 11 bases left between them. This CDR3 comprises 16 residues. This CDR3 reads CASSYSRTDMNTEAFF. Here the CDR3 DNA reads TGTGCCAGCAGTTACTCCCGGACAGACATGAACACTGAAGCTTTCTTT.

V usage is TRBV19 and J usage is TRBJ1-5, with D possibly TRBD1 on 6 matching bases. This CDR3 is 16 amino acids long. Germline CDR1 reads LNHDA; CDR2 reads SQIVND (reference sequence). The ends were cut back, 7 bases at V and 0 bases at J, with 16 bases in the middle. CDR3 nucleotides: TGTGCCAGTAAGAAGGCGGGGGGCTTTAGCAATCAGCCCCAGCATTTT. Translation gives CASKKAGGFSNQPQHF.

The chain has TRBV5-1 and TRBJ1-6; 7 bases fit TRBD1. This CDR3 region has 16 residues. J gave up 8 bases and V 1 base, and 9 bases lay outside the gene matches. Germline loops: CDR1 SGHRS, CDR2 YFSETQ. The CDR3 region has the DNA TGCGCCAGCAGCTTGACAACCGGGACAGATTATTCACCCCTCCACTTT. Its translation: CASSLTTGTDYSPLHF. The full variable domain, in which reference TRBV5-1 and TRBJ1-6 provide the parts outside the CDR3, is KAGVTQTPRYLIKTRGQQVTLSCSPISGHRSVSWYQQTPGQGLQFLFEYFSETQRNKGNFPGRFSGRQFSNSRSEMNVSTLELGDSALYLCASSLTTGTDYSPLHFGNGTRLTVT.

This rearrangement joins TRBV5-8 to TRBJ1-1; the match to TRBD1 covers 8 bases. Germline V lookup: CDR1 SGHTS, CDR2 YDEGEE. V gave up 4 bases and J gave up 0 bases; unmatched junction bases: 14. CDR3 length: 18 residues. CDR3 in amino acids: CASSLPTGTGFMNTEAFF. DNA of the CDR3: TGTGCCAGCAGCCTACCCACCGGGACAGGCTTCATGAACACTGAAGCTTTCTTT.

The genes are TRBV27 and TRBJ1-2, with D tentatively TRBD1 (5 bases). Germline V gene data show CDR1 as MNHEY and CDR2 as SMNVEV (reference sequence). V was pared by 2 bases and J by 4 bases, with 17 bases between. This CDR3 is built from 16 residues. CDR3 nucleotide sequence: TGTGCCAGCAGTTTAACGACGGCGGAGAGGGGCTATGGCTACACCTTC. Protein sequence: CASSLTTAERGYGYTF.

This clone was seen once. The genes are TRBV7-8 and TRBJ2-7; D gene unclear. Germline V gene sequence: CDR1 SGHVS, CDR2 FQNEAQ. This CDR3 region has 14 residues. V gave up 3 bases and J gave up 3 bases, with 12 bases separating them. CDR3 nucleotides: TGTGCCAGCAGCTTCAGAGAGGAGAACTACGAGCAGTACTTC. This sequence encodes CASSFREENYEQYF.

The rearrangement uses TRBV5-4 and TRBJ2-1, with TRBD2 matching 7 bases. The germline CDR1 and CDR2 sequences are SGHNT and YYREEE (reference sequence). Germline trimming cut 0 bases from V and 4 bases from J; bases unmatched to any gene: 4. The CDR3 totals 15 residues. CDR3 DNA: TGTGCCAGCAGCTTGGCCTGGGGGGGTTACAATGAGCAGTTCTTC. It codes for CASSLAWGGYNEQFF.

V is TRBV5-1 and J is TRBJ1-6; tentatively, D is TRBD1 (5 bases). This CDR3 contains 13 residues. The germline V gene encodes CDR1 SGHRS and CDR2 YFSETQ. Deletions cut 3 bases from V and 8 bases from J, with 9 bases between. CDR3 sequence reads: CASSSAGDSPLHF. The DNA of the CDR3 is TGCGCCAGCAGCTCCGCGGGGGATTCACCCCTCCACTTT.

The chain is built from TRBV18 and TRBJ1-1; D is undetermined. CDR1 is KGHSH and CDR2 is LQKENI in the germline V gene. V was clipped by 1 base and J by 0 bases, with 12 bases between them. This CDR3 is built from 16 residues. The CDR3 loop is CASSPREAGMNTEAFF. The CDR3 nucleotides read TGTGCCAGCTCACCACGAGAAGCAGGCATGAACACTGAAGCTTTCTTT.

The CDR3 loop reads CAWSGLRGYEQYF. The CDR3, as DNA: TGTGCCTGGAGTGGCCTTAGGGGGTACGAGCAGTACTTC. The gene calls are TRBV30 and TRBJ2-7, with a possible D match to TRBD1 (6 bases). The CDR3 runs 13 residues. Germline V gives CDR1 GTSNPN, CDR2 SVGIG (reference sequence). Deletions cut 1 base from V and 4 bases from J, with 11 bases between.

The chain employs TRBV6-1 and TRBJ2-7, with 7 bases that match TRBD1. CDR1 and CDR2 from the germline V gene are MNHNS and SASEGT. Trimming took 6 bases from V and 1 from J; bases not matched to a gene: 9. There are 15 residues in the CDR3. This CDR3 is CASRKGDSTSYEQYF. CDR3 bases: TGTGCCAGCAGGAAGGGGGACAGTACATCCTACGAGCAGTACTTC.

This chain joins TRBV9 and TRBJ1-5; 10 bases line up with TRBD1. The CDR3 covers 15 residues. CDR1 and CDR2 (germline): SGDLS, YYNGEE. Trimming at V came to 5 bases and at J to 2 bases, leaving 4 bases not matched to a gene. In DNA form, the CDR3 reads TGTGCCAGCAGTGCCGGGACAGGGGGCAATCAGCCCCAGCATTTT. Its protein product is CASSAGTGGNQPQHF.

The chain uses TRBV30 and TRBJ2-3; D not resolved. Trimming removed 0 bases from V and 1 base from J, with 8 bases in between. The CDR3 contains 14 residues. The germline V gene has CDR1 GTSNPN and CDR2 SVGIG (reference sequence). The CDR3 nucleotides are TGTGCCTGGAGTGTGGGCGTCGGCACAGATACGCAGTATTTT. Translated, it gives CAWSVGVGTDTQYF.

Turning to this clone: A junction end diverges from the germline sequence, so it may reflect a read error. The V and J genes are TRBV7-7 and TRBJ1-3; TRBD1 is a possible D gene (5 bases). The CDR3 is 15 amino acids. The germline gives CDR1 SSHAT, CDR2 FNYEAQ (reference sequence). CDR3 amino acids: CASSPDSVSGNTIYF. The CDR3, as DNA: TGTGCTAGCAGCCCCGACAGCGTCTCTGGAAACACCATATATTTT.

This chain joins TRBV5-1 and TRBJ1-1; D uncertain. Trimming took off 0 bases at V and 1 base at J, with 10 bases between the two ends. CDR1 is SGHRS, CDR2 YFSETQ, per germline. The CDR3 runs to 15 residues. The CDR3 DNA is TGCGCCAGCAGCTTGGTCGGAATAGCGAACACTGAAGCTTTCTTT. It yields the protein CASSLVGIANTEAFF.

The V and J genes are TRBV30 and TRBJ2-7; 7 positions match TRBD1. The CDR3 length is 15 residues. After removal of 6 bases from V and 5 bases from J, the junction contained 16 bases not matched to a gene. Per germline, CDR1 GTSNPN and CDR2 SVGIG (reference sequence). CDR3 in amino acids: CACRIRRTGTDEQYF. CDR3 in DNA: TGTGCCTGCAGAATAAGAAGGACAGGAACGGACGAGCAGTACTTC.

The chain joins TRBV7-8 to TRBJ2-3, with 8 bases lining up with TRBD2. The CDR3 sequence is 16 residues long. The germline CDR1 and CDR2 sequences are SGHVS and FQNEAQ. The junction had 13 bases not matched to a gene; V was cut back by 4 bases and J by 7 bases. CDR3 loop: CASSYSLAGGTNTQYF. CDR3 coding DNA: TGTGCCAGCAGCTACTCCCTGGCGGGGGGAACCAATACGCAGTATTTT.

V is TRBV5-5 and J is TRBJ1-2; D might be TRBD1 (5 bases). V was shortened by 0 bases and J by 5 bases, with 14 bases between the two germline ends. Germline values: CDR1 SGHKS, CDR2 YYEKEE (reference sequence). CDR3 length: 15 residues. The CDR3 coding sequence is TGTGCCAGCAGCTTGGCCGAATGGGGGAGATATGGCTACACCTTC. This translates into CASSLAEWGRYGYTF.

This clone was observed a few times. The chain couples TRBV5-6 to TRBJ2-7; 8 bases are shared with TRBD1. Germline V gene data show CDR1 as SGHDT and CDR2 as YYEEEE. J was trimmed by 5 bases and V by 3 bases; bases with no gene match: 13. The CDR3 spans 16 residues. CDR3 DNA: TGTGCCAGCAGCTCCTCGATAAACGGACAGGGTAACGAGCAGTACTTC. This translates into CASSSSINGQGNEQYF.

This clone came up once. The genes are TRBV7-9 and TRBJ2-7; 14 positions agree with TRBD2. The CDR3 length is 14 residues. V lost 5 bases, J lost 11 bases, and 8 bases stayed unmatched. Per the germline V gene, CDR1 is SEHNR and CDR2 is FQNEAQ (reference sequence). DNA of the CDR3: TGTGCCAGCAGCCCCGGGACTAGCGGGAGAACGGAGTACTTC. Translating it yields CASSPGTSGRTEYF.

This rearrangement joins TRBV30 to TRBJ2-7, with 7 bases aligning to TRBD1. The CDR3 is 14 amino acids. Trimming took 2 bases from V and 7 from J; bases not matched to a gene: 11. The germline V gene has CDR1 GTSNPN and CDR2 SVGIG (reference sequence). CDR3 bases: TGTGCCTGGAGTCGAATTGACAGGGCTGATGAGCAGTACTTC. Its translation: CAWSRIDRADEQYF. The entire variable domain, with the rest obtained from reference TRBV30 and TRBJ2-7, is as follows: SQTIHQWPATLVQPVGSPLSLECTVEGTSNPNLYWYRQAAGRGLQLLFYSVGIGQISSEVPQNLSASRPQDRQFILSSKKLLLSDSGFYLCAWSRIDRADEQYFGPGTRLTVT.

This chain uses TRBV9 with TRBJ2-2, with 9 bases lining up with TRBD2. Trimming cost V 0 bases and J 2 bases; bases outside gene matches: 2. This CDR3 is built from 16 residues. Germline V gene sequence: CDR1 SGDLS, CDR2 YYNGEE. The CDR3 coding sequence is TGTGCCAGCAGCGTAGGTAGCGGGAGTAACACCGGGGAGCTGTTTTTT. Its translation: CASSVGSGSNTGELFF. Variable domain in full (rest from reference TRBV9 and TRBJ2-2): DSGVTQTPKHLITATGQRVTLRCSPRSGDLSVYWYQQSLDQGLQFLIQYYNGEERAKGNILERFSAQQFPDLHSELNLSSLELGDSALYFCASSVGSGSNTGELFFGEGSRLTVL.

The chain employs TRBV2 and TRBJ2-5; 10 nucleotides align to TRBD1. CDR3 length equals 14 residues. Germline V gives CDR1 SNHLY, CDR2 FYNNEI. The junction had 4 bases not matched to a gene; V was cut back by 7 bases and J by 2 bases. The CDR3 is CASNRDRGQETQYF. CDR3 DNA sequence: TGTGCCAGCAACCGGGACAGGGGACAAGAGACCCAGTACTTC.